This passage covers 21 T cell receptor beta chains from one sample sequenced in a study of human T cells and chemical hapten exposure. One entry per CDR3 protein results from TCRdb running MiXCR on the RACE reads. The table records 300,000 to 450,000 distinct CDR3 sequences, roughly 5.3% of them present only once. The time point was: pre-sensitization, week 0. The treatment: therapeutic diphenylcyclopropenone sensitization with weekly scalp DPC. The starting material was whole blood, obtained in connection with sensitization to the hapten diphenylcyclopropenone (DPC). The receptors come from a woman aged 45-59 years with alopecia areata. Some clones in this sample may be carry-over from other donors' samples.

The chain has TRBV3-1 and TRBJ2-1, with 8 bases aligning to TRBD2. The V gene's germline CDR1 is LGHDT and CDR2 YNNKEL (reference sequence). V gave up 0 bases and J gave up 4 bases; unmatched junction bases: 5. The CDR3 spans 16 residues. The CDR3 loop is CASSQEWREDYNEQFF. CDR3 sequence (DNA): TGTGCCAGCAGCCAAGAGTGGCGGGAGGATTACAATGAGCAGTTCTTC.

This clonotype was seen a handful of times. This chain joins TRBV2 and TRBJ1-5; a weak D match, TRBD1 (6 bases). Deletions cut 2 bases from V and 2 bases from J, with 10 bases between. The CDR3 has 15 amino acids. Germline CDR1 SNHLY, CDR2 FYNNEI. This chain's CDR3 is CASSERAGGNQPQHF. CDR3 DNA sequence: TGTGCCAGCAGTGAAAGGGCAGGGGGCAATCAGCCCCAGCATTTT.

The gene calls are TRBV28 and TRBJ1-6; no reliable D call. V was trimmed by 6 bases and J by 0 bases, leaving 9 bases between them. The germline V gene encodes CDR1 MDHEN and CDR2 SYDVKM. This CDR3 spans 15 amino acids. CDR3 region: CASRGRSSYNSPLHF. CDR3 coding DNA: TGTGCCAGCAGGGGCAGAAGCTCCTATAATTCACCCCTCCACTTT.

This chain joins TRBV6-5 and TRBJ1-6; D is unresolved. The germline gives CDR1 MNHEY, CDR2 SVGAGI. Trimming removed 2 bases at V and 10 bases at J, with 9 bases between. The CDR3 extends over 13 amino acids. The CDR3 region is CASSYEGYSPLHF. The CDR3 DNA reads TGTGCCAGCAGTTACGAAGGATACTCACCCCTCCACTTT.

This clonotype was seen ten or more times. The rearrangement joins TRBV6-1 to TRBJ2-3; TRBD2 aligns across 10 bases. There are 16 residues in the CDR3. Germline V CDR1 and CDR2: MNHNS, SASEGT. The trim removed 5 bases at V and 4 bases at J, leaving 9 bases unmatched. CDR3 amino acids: CASSSQRGGLADTQYF. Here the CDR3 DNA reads TGTGCCAGCAGTAGCCAGCGGGGGGGCCTGGCAGATACGCAGTATTTT.

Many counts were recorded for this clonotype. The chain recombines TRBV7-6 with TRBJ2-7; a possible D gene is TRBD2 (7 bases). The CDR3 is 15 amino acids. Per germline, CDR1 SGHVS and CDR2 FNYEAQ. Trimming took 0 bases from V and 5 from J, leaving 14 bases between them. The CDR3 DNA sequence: TGTGCCAGCAGCTTAGCGGCGGGGGCGCAGGACGAGCAGTACTTC. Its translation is CASSLAAGAQDEQYF.

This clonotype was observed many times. DNA of the CDR3: TGTGCCAGCAGTTTGACAGGGAACTATGGCTACACCTTC. Encoded protein: CASSLTGNYGYTF. This chain uses TRBV28 with TRBJ1-2; 7 bases agree with TRBD1. Looked up from germline, CDR1 is MDHEN and CDR2 is SYDVKM. The CDR3 loop spans 13 amino acids. V lost 3 bases and J lost 2; bases outside the gene matches: 0.

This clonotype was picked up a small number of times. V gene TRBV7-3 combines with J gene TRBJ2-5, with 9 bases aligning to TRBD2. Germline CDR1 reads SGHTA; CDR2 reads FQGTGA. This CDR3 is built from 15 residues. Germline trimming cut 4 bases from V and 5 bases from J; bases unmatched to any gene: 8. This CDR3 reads CASSYGASGVETQYF. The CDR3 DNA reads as TGTGCCAGCAGCTACGGGGCTAGCGGGGTTGAGACCCAGTACTTC.

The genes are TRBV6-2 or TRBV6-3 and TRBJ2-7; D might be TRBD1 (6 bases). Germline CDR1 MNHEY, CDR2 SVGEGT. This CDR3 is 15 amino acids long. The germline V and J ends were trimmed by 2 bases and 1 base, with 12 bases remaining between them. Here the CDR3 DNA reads TGTGCCAGCAGTTACCTCAGGGGTAGTTCCTACGAGCAGTACTTC. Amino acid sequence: CASSYLRGSSYEQYF.

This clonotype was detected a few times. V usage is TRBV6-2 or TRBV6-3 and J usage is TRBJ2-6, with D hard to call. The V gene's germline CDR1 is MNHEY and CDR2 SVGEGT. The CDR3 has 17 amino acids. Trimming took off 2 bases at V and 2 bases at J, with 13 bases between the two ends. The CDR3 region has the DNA TGTGCCAGCAGTTACCCACCCGGCTGGGCTGGGGCCAACGTCCTGACTTTC. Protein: CASSYPPGWAGANVLTF.

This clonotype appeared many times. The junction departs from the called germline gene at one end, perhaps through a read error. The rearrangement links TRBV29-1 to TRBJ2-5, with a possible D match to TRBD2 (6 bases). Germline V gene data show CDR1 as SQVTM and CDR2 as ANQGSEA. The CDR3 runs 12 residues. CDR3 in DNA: TGCAGCGCAAAGCGGGCCCAAGGGACCCAGTACTTC. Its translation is CSAKRAQGTQYF.

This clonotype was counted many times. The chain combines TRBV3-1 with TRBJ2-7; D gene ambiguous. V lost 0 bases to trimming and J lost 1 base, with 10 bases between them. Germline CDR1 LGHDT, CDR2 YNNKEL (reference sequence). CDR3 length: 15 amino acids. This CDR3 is CASSQDGYSSYEQYF. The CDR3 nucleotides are TGTGCCAGCAGCCAAGATGGCTATTCTTCCTACGAGCAGTACTTC.

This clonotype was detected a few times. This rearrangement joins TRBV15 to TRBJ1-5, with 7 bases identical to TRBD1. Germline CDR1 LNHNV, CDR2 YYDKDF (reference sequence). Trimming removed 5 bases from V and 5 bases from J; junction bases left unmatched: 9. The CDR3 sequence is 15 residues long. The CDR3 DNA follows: TGTGCCACCAGCCGAATTGACAGGGTGTATCAGCCCCAGCATTTT. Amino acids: CATSRIDRVYQPQHF. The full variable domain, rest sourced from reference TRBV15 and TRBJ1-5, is DAMVIQNPRYQVTQFGKPVTLSCSQTLNHNVMYWYQQKSSQAPKLLFHYYDKDFNNEADTPDNFQSRRPNTSFCFLDIRSPGLGDTAMYLCATSRIDRVYQPQHFGDGTRLSIL.

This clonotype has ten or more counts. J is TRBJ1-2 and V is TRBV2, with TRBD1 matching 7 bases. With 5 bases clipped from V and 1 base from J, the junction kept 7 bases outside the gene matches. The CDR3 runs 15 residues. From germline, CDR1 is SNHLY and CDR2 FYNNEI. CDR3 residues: CASSPYGTDNYGYTF. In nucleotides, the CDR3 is TGTGCCAGCAGTCCCTATGGGACAGATAACTATGGCTACACCTTC.

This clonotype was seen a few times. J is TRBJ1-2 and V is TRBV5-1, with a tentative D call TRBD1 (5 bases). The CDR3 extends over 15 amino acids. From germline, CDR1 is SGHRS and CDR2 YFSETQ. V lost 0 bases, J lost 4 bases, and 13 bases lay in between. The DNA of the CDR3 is TGCGCCAGCAGCTTGGATTATGGGGGAAGCTATGGCTACACCTTC. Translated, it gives CASSLDYGGSYGYTF.

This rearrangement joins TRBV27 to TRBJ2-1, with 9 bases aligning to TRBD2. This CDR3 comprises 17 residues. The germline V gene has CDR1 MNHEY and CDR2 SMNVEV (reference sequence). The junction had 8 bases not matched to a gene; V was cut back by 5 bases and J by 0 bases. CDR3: CASSLMTSGYSYNEQFF. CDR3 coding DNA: TGTGCCAGCAGTCTAATGACTAGCGGTTACTCCTACAATGAGCAGTTCTTC.

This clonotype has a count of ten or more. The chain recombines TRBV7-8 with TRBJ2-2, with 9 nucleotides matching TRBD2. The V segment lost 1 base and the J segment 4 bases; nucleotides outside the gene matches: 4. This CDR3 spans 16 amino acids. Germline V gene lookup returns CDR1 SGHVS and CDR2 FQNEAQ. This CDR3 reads CASSLGSGRITGELFF. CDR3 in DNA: TGTGCCAGCAGCTTAGGGAGCGGGAGGATCACCGGGGAGCTGTTTTTT.

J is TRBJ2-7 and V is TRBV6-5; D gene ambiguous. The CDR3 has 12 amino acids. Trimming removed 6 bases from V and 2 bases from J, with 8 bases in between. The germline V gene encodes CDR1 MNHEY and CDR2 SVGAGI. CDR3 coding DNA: TGTGCCAGCAGGAAACAGACCTACGAGCAGTACTTC. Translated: CASRKQTYEQYF.

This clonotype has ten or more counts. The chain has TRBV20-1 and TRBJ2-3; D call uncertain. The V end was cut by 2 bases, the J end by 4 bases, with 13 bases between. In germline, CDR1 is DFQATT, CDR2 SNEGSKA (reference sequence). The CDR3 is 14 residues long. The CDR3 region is CSARITGPADTQYF. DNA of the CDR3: TGCAGTGCTAGAATAACTGGGCCCGCAGATACGCAGTATTTT.

CDR3 in amino acids: CASSHPGYEQFF. CDR3 DNA sequence: TGCGCCAGCAGCCATCCTGGCTATGAGCAGTTCTTC. This chain links TRBV4-3 with TRBJ2-1, with D hard to call. The CDR3 spans 12 residues. Trimming stripped 3 bases from V and 8 bases from J, with 8 bases between. Germline V gene sequence: CDR1 LGHNA, CDR2 YSLEER.

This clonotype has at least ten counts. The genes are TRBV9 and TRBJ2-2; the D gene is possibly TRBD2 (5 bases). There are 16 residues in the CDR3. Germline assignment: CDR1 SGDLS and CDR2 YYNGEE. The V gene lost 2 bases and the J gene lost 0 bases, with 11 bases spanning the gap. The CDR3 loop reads CASSVARGSNTGELFF. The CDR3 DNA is TGTGCCAGCAGCGTTGCCCGGGGATCGAACACCGGGGAGCTGTTTTTT.